This is a list of T cell receptor beta chains from one sample in a study of blood T cell repertoires in COVID-19. Profiled with immunoSEQ multiplex PCR; TCRdb holds only in-frame clones, not every one. The sample consists of under 150,000 clones, roughly 83% of them appearing once. Sequencing was performed on peripheral blood. These TCRs come from a woman aged 80 or older with acute or convalescent COVID-19. The CDR3 runs from the conserved cysteine through the conserved F or W. Fields, in order: V gene, clone size, J gene, D gene, CDR3 DNA, CDR3 protein. A D gene is named only where the DNA matches it firmly. Clone size is stated in some rows and not others, as once, few, many or a class when expanded.

v_call: TRBV29-1; clone_size: .; j_call: TRBJ2-2; d_call: .; cdr3_nt: TGCAGCGTTAATACCAGGGATACCGGGGAGCTGTTTTTT; cdr3_aa: CSVNTRDTGELFF
v_call: TRBV5-6; clone_size: .; j_call: TRBJ2-7; d_call: TRBD2; cdr3_nt: TGTGCCAGCAGCTTAGGACTAGCGAGCAACGAGCAGTACTTC; cdr3_aa: CASSLGLASNEQYF
v_call: TRBV7-9; clone_size: .; j_call: TRBJ1-4; d_call: TRBD1; cdr3_nt: TGTGCCAGCAGCTTAGCCCTGAGGACAGGGGGCGATGAAAAACTGTTTTTT; cdr3_aa: CASSLALRTGGDEKLFF
v_call: TRBV5-4; clone_size: .; j_call: TRBJ2-7; d_call: TRBD1; cdr3_nt: TGTGCCAGCAGCCCTACCGCCGGGACAGCTTCCTACGAGCAGTACTTC; cdr3_aa: CASSPTAGTASYEQYF
v_call: TRBV15; clone_size: .; j_call: TRBJ2-1; d_call: TRBD2; cdr3_nt: TGTGCCACCAGCAGCGGGGGGCGCGGGGCGGGAGGGAGTCCCAATGAGCAGTTCTTC; cdr3_aa: CATSSGGRGAGGSPNEQFF
v_call: TRBV18; clone_size: .; j_call: TRBJ1-5; d_call: .; cdr3_nt: TGTGCCAGCTCACCCGAAGGGGTAAGCAATCAGCCCCAGCATTTT; cdr3_aa: CASSPEGVSNQPQHF
v_call: TRBV18; clone_size: .; j_call: TRBJ2-7; d_call: .; cdr3_nt: TGTGCCAGCTCACCACGGGGAGGCGAGCAGTACTTC; cdr3_aa: CASSPRGGEQYF
v_call: TRBV7-2; clone_size: .; j_call: TRBJ1-3; d_call: .; cdr3_nt: TGTGCCAGCAGCTTAGCCGGGACACACTCTGGAAACACCATATATTTT; cdr3_aa: CASSLAGTHSGNTIYF
v_call: TRBV5-1; clone_size: few; j_call: TRBJ2-7; d_call: .; cdr3_nt: TGCGCCAGCAGCTTGGACCGAGCCAGGATGCAGTACTTC; cdr3_aa: CASSLDRARMQYF
v_call: TRBV6-2/TRBV6-3; clone_size: .; j_call: TRBJ2-5; d_call: TRBD2; cdr3_nt: TGTGCCAGCAGTCGGGGGGGGGCCGTCGAGACCCAGTACTTC; cdr3_aa: CASSRGGAVETQYF
v_call: TRBV30; clone_size: few; j_call: TRBJ1-2; d_call: .; cdr3_nt: TGTGCCTGGAGTAGCAGGGGCGAAAGCTATGGCTACACCTTC; cdr3_aa: CAWSSRGESYGYTF
v_call: TRBV29-1; clone_size: few; j_call: TRBJ1-2; d_call: .; cdr3_nt: TGCAGCGTTGAACGGGGGGCCGGCTACACCTTC; cdr3_aa: CSVERGAGYTF
v_call: TRBV6-2/TRBV6-3; clone_size: few; j_call: TRBJ2-1; d_call: .; cdr3_nt: TGTGCCAGCAGTTACTCCTCGGGAACCTACAATGAGCAGTTCTTC; cdr3_aa: CASSYSSGTYNEQFF
v_call: TRBV19; clone_size: once; j_call: TRBJ1-1; d_call: .; cdr3_nt: TGTGCCAGTAGTATAGATAGTAGTCGGAGTACGGCTGAAGCTTTCTTT; cdr3_aa: CASSIDSSRSTAEAFF
v_call: TRBV19; clone_size: .; j_call: TRBJ1-1; d_call: .; cdr3_nt: TGTGCCAGTAGTATTTCCCAGGGTGGGGCTTTCTTT; cdr3_aa: CASSISQGGAFF
v_call: TRBV7-9; clone_size: .; j_call: TRBJ1-5; d_call: TRBD1; cdr3_nt: TGTGCCAGCAGCTTAGGGTCAGGGGGGCCCTGGGAGGCCCAGCATTTT; cdr3_aa: CASSLGSGGPWEAQHF
v_call: TRBV5-6; clone_size: once; j_call: TRBJ2-1; d_call: .; cdr3_nt: TGTGCCAGCAGCTTGGGTGTGCGCGGTGAGCAGTTCTTC; cdr3_aa: CASSLGVRGEQFF
v_call: TRBV5-8; clone_size: .; j_call: TRBJ1-1; d_call: TRBD1; cdr3_nt: TGTGCCAGCAGCGCTCGGGACAGGCCGCTTGAAGCTTTCTTT; cdr3_aa: CASSARDRPLEAFF
v_call: TRBV18; clone_size: few; j_call: TRBJ2-1; d_call: .; cdr3_nt: TGTGCCAGCTCACCTCTAGGGGAATACTCTTACAATGAGCAGTTCTTC; cdr3_aa: CASSPLGEYSYNEQFF
v_call: TRBV6-2/TRBV6-3; clone_size: few; j_call: TRBJ1-2; d_call: TRBD1; cdr3_nt: TGTGCCAGCAGTCCGACAGGGACCTATGGCTACACCTTC; cdr3_aa: CASSPTGTYGYTF
v_call: TRBV2; clone_size: .; j_call: TRBJ2-3; d_call: TRBD2; cdr3_nt: TGTGCCAGCTCAATCGAGCGGGGGAGCACAGATACGCAGTATTTT; cdr3_aa: CASSIERGSTDTQYF
v_call: TRBV4-3; clone_size: .; j_call: TRBJ2-7; d_call: .; cdr3_nt: TGCGCCAGCAGCCTCCAGGCCCAACCTACCTACGAGCAGTACTTC; cdr3_aa: CASSLQAQPTYEQYF
v_call: TRBV6-2/TRBV6-3; clone_size: .; j_call: TRBJ1-5; d_call: TRBD1; cdr3_nt: TGTGCCAGCAGTCAGGACAGGATAAATCAGCCCCAGCATTTT; cdr3_aa: CASSQDRINQPQHF
v_call: TRBV9; clone_size: .; j_call: TRBJ2-5; d_call: TRBD1; cdr3_nt: TGTGCCAGCAGCGTAGCCGGACAGGCTGAGACCCAGTACTTC; cdr3_aa: CASSVAGQAETQYF
v_call: TRBV7-9; clone_size: few; j_call: TRBJ1-4; d_call: .; cdr3_nt: TGTGCCAGCAGCCCGTCAGGGTCTAGTGGACTGTTTTTT; cdr3_aa: CASSPSGSSGLFF
v_call: TRBV19; clone_size: .; j_call: TRBJ1-6; d_call: TRBD1; cdr3_nt: TGTGCCAGCCAGGACCCGGGACAGGGGGATTCACCCCTCCACTTT; cdr3_aa: CASQDPGQGDSPLHF
v_call: TRBV5-6; clone_size: .; j_call: TRBJ1-1; d_call: .; cdr3_nt: TGTGCCAGCAGCTTGGGGGTGGTAGACTACACTGAAGCTTTCTTT; cdr3_aa: CASSLGVVDYTEAFF
v_call: TRBV7-2; clone_size: once; j_call: TRBJ2-1; d_call: TRBD2; cdr3_nt: TGTGCCAGCAGCCCAAGCGGGAGAAGATCCTACAATGAGCAGTTCTTC; cdr3_aa: CASSPSGRRSYNEQFF
v_call: TRBV6-1; clone_size: few; j_call: TRBJ1-3; d_call: TRBD1; cdr3_nt: TGTGCCAGCAGTGCAACCCTGACAGGGGCAGGAAACACCATATATTTT; cdr3_aa: CASSATLTGAGNTIYF
v_call: TRBV19; clone_size: .; j_call: TRBJ2-7; d_call: TRBD1; cdr3_nt: TGTGCCAGTAGTATCCGGGACAGGGATTACGAGCAGTACTTC; cdr3_aa: CASSIRDRDYEQYF
v_call: TRBV7-8; clone_size: .; j_call: TRBJ2-3; d_call: TRBD2; cdr3_nt: TGTGCCAGCAGCTTCGGGCTAGCGGGAGATACGCAGTATTTT; cdr3_aa: CASSFGLAGDTQYF
v_call: TRBV19; clone_size: .; j_call: TRBJ2-7; d_call: .; cdr3_nt: TGTGCCAGTAGTATCGGCAGGGGTGACGAGCAGTACTTC; cdr3_aa: CASSIGRGDEQYF
v_call: TRBV18; clone_size: .; j_call: TRBJ1-2; d_call: TRBD1; cdr3_nt: TGTGCCAGCTCACCTAATCCGACAGGGAGTGGGTATGGCTACACCTTC; cdr3_aa: CASSPNPTGSGYGYTF
v_call: TRBV6-5; clone_size: .; j_call: TRBJ1-3; d_call: .; cdr3_nt: TGTGCCAGCCATAGCTCTGGAAACACCATATATTTT; cdr3_aa: CASHSSGNTIYF
v_call: TRBV3-1/TRBV3-2; clone_size: .; j_call: TRBJ2-5; d_call: .; cdr3_nt: TGTGCCAGCAGGAAACAGCCCCAAGAGACCCAGTACTTC; cdr3_aa: CASRKQPQETQYF
v_call: TRBV2; clone_size: .; j_call: TRBJ1-4; d_call: .; cdr3_nt: TGTGCCAGCGGCGGGGGGGCAACTAATGAAAAACTGTTTTTT; cdr3_aa: CASGGGATNEKLFF
v_call: TRBV12-1; clone_size: .; j_call: TRBJ1-3; d_call: .; cdr3_nt: TGTGCCAGCAGCTTTTCAGTGATGCGAGGGCCAGGAAACACCATATATTTT; cdr3_aa: CASSFSVMRGPGNTIYF
v_call: TRBV3-1/TRBV3-2; clone_size: .; j_call: TRBJ1-5; d_call: TRBD1; cdr3_nt: TGTGCCAGCAGCAAGACAGGGGGCGGCAATCAGCCCCAGCATTTT; cdr3_aa: CASSKTGGGNQPQHF
v_call: TRBV5-1; clone_size: .; j_call: TRBJ2-1; d_call: TRBD2; cdr3_nt: TGCGCCAGCAGCATCCCTCTAGCGGGGGCCTTCAATGAGCAGTTCTTC; cdr3_aa: CASSIPLAGAFNEQFF
v_call: TRBV19; clone_size: .; j_call: TRBJ1-1; d_call: TRBD1; cdr3_nt: TGTGCCAGTAGTATCGACAGGGTTTCTGAAGCTTTCTTT; cdr3_aa: CASSIDRVSEAFF
v_call: TRBV18; clone_size: .; j_call: TRBJ2-1; d_call: .; cdr3_nt: TGTGCCAGCTCACCCTTTGGCGGGTCCTACAATGAGCAGTTCTTC; cdr3_aa: CASSPFGGSYNEQFF
v_call: TRBV15; clone_size: .; j_call: TRBJ2-2; d_call: .; cdr3_nt: TGTGCCACCAGCAGACCGGGACAAAACACCGGGGAGCTGTTTTTT; cdr3_aa: CATSRPGQNTGELFF
v_call: TRBV29-1; clone_size: .; j_call: TRBJ1-4; d_call: TRBD1; cdr3_nt: TGCAGCGTTGAACTAGGGGGCGCGAGTGAAAAACTGTTTTTT; cdr3_aa: CSVELGGASEKLFF
v_call: TRBV23-1; clone_size: .; j_call: TRBJ2-4; d_call: .; cdr3_nt: TGCGCCAGCAGTCAATCTCGAGGGAGCCTATCCAAAAACATTCAGTACTTC; cdr3_aa: CASSQSRGSLSKNIQYF
v_call: TRBV7-8; clone_size: .; j_call: TRBJ1-5; d_call: TRBD1; cdr3_nt: TGTGCCAGCAGCTTAGTCGTGGGACAGGGGTTCCGGCAGCCCCAGCATTTT; cdr3_aa: CASSLVVGQGFRQPQHF
v_call: TRBV19; clone_size: .; j_call: TRBJ2-7; d_call: TRBD1; cdr3_nt: TGTGCCAGTAGTGCTGACAGGGGTTACGAGCAGTACTTC; cdr3_aa: CASSADRGYEQYF
v_call: TRBV9; clone_size: few; j_call: TRBJ1-3; d_call: .; cdr3_nt: TGTGCCAGCAGCCTTCAGAGGTCTGGAAACACCATATATTTT; cdr3_aa: CASSLQRSGNTIYF
v_call: TRBV11-2; clone_size: .; j_call: TRBJ2-5; d_call: TRBD1; cdr3_nt: TGTGCCAGCAGCGTAGACAGGGGGGAGACCCAGTACTTC; cdr3_aa: CASSVDRGETQYF
v_call: TRBV5-1; clone_size: .; j_call: TRBJ1-1; d_call: .; cdr3_nt: TGCGCCAGCAGCTTGGCGACAGGCCGGGGTGAAGCTTTCTTT; cdr3_aa: CASSLATGRGEAFF
v_call: TRBV7-9; clone_size: once; j_call: TRBJ2-3; d_call: TRBD2; cdr3_nt: TGTGCCAGCAGCTCGGGACTAGCGGACGACACAGATACGCAGTATTTT; cdr3_aa: CASSSGLADDTDTQYF
v_call: TRBV7-2; clone_size: .; j_call: TRBJ2-3; d_call: TRBD2; cdr3_nt: TGTGCCAGCAGCTTAGAGGGACTAGCTTCAGATACGCAGTATTTT; cdr3_aa: CASSLEGLASDTQYF
v_call: TRBV7-2; clone_size: .; j_call: TRBJ1-2; d_call: TRBD1; cdr3_nt: TGTGCCAGCAGCTTCTTCGAACAGGGGGCCTATGGCTACACCTTC; cdr3_aa: CASSFFEQGAYGYTF
v_call: TRBV3-1/TRBV3-2; clone_size: .; j_call: TRBJ1-2; d_call: .; cdr3_nt: TGTGCCAGCAGCCTTGGGACATCTGGCTACACCTTC; cdr3_aa: CASSLGTSGYTF
v_call: TRBV27; clone_size: .; j_call: TRBJ1-2; d_call: TRBD1; cdr3_nt: TGTGCCAGCAGTTCGACAGGGTTCAGTGGCTACACCTTC; cdr3_aa: CASSSTGFSGYTF
v_call: TRBV6-2/TRBV6-3; clone_size: .; j_call: TRBJ2-5; d_call: TRBD2; cdr3_nt: TGTGCCAGCAGCCATGGACTAGCGGGGGGGGAAGAGACCCAGTACTTC; cdr3_aa: CASSHGLAGGEETQYF